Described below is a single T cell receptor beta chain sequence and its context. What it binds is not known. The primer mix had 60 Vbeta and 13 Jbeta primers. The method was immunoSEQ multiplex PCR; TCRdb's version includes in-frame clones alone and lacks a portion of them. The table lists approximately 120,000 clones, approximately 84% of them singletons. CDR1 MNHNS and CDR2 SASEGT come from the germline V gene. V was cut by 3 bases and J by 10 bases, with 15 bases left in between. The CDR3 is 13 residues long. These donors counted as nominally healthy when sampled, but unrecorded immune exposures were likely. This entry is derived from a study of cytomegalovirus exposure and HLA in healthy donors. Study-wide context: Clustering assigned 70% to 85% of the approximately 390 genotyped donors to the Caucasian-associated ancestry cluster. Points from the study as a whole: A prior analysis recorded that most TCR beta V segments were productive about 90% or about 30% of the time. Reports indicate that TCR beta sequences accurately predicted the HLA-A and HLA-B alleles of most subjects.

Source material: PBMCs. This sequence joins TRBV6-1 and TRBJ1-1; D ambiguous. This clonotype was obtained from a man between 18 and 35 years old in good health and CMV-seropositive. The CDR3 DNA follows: TGTGCCAGCAGTGAGGGGTTGCGGACTATAGCTTTCTTT. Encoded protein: CASSEGLRTIAFF.